This T cell receptor beta chain was recorded in a study of blood T cell repertoires in COVID-19. Study context: The study drew acute and convalescent COVID-19 samples from the United States, Italy and Spain.

V gave up 5 bases and J gave up 11 bases; unmatched junction bases: 7. The CDR3 totals 12 residues. In germline, CDR1 is SGHTA, CDR2 FQGNSA. The age range of participants was about 18 to 95 years, with residence in about two dozen US areas. Grouping used clinical history reported by participants in a survey and questionnaire. A few counts support this clone. The repertoire was sequenced with immunoSEQ multiplex PCR; TCRdb's copy has only in-frame clones and lacks some. The data contain around 380,000 clones, about 90% of them singletons. The specimen sequenced was PBMCs or T cells enriched from blood (not recorded which). This clonotype was sampled from a young man who had recovered from COVID-19. This chain uses TRBV7-2 with TRBJ1-1; 8 bases match TRBD1. CDR3: CASSLRTGSAFF. The CDR3 DNA reads TGTGCCAGCAGCCTGAGGACAGGGTCGGCTTTCTTT.